This T cell receptor (beta chain) came from a study of T-cell memory formation after mild COVID-19. About the study: Clustering of TCRs was largely donor specific.

CDR1 and CDR2 (germline): MDHEN, SYDVKM. This CDR3 comprises 15 residues. V was pared by 3 bases and J by 2 bases, with 12 bases between. Comment on this clonotype: Its target is not known.

Broader study findings: The CD4+ clones that contracted clustered mainly within CM and EM, and the CD8+ clones concentrated in EMRA. Clones that got smaller from day 15 to 85 had even CD4/CD8, while clones growing later tipped toward CD4+. Cross-reactive memory appears to have joined, as suggested by some responding clones showing up in pre-infection memory.

TCRdb processed the 5' RACE reads anew with MiXCR; each CDR3 protein has one entry. The data hold approximately 410,000 distinct CDR3 sequences, with 20% to 30% observed a single time. Material: PBMCs or a T cell subset sorted from them (not recorded which). This receptor was obtained from an adult woman who had mild COVID-19 (a few samples of this study predate the infection). Cell type and time point are not known. The chain carries TRBV28 and TRBJ2-3, with no clear D. CDR3 sequence reads: CASSFPYRNTDTQYF. CDR3 DNA sequence: TGTGCCAGCAGTTTTCCCTACAGAAACACAGATACGCAGTATTTT. The variable domain in full, with the rest retrieved from reference TRBV28 and TRBJ2-3, is DVKVTQSSRYLVKRTGEKVFLECVQDMDHENMFWYRQDPGLGLRLIYFSYDVKMKEKGDIPEGYSVSREKKERFSLILESASTNQTSMYLCASSFPYRNTDTQYFGPGTRLTVL.